Shown below are 17 T cell receptor beta chains from a single sample sequenced in a study of T cells in Graves' hyperthyroidism and ophthalmopathy. The TCR beta CDR3 regions underwent amplification using RNA transcripts as the source. TCR CDR3 underwent first-round RT-PCR with the HTBI primer set. Each CDR3 protein gets one entry after TCRdb re-called the multiplex PCR reads with MiXCR. The sample consists of 300,000 to 500,000 distinct CDR3 sequences, under 15% of them appearing once. Sequencing was done on a sample of blood. The receptors derive from a woman younger than 45 with Graves' hyperthyroidism.

There are a few counts of this clonotype. V gene TRBV10-3 combines with J gene TRBJ1-1; D perhaps matches TRBD1 (6 bases). This CDR3 comprises 15 residues. V was shortened by 6 bases and J by 3 bases, with 17 bases between the two germline ends. Germline V gene data show CDR1 as ENHRY and CDR2 as SYGVKD. This CDR3 is CAIRKQGPKDTEAFF. The CDR3 DNA is TGTGCCATCAGGAAACAGGGACCTAAGGACACTGAAGCTTTCTTT.

This clonotype was seen at least ten times. The J gene is TRBJ2-7, the V gene TRBV7-9; a possible D gene is TRBD2 (6 bases). Germline lookup yields CDR1 SEHNR and CDR2 FQNEAQ (reference sequence). The CDR3 is made up of 11 amino acids. V lost 6 bases to trimming and J lost 4 bases, with 7 bases between them. The CDR3 DNA is TGTGCCAGCAGACGGGAGTACGAGCAGTACTTC. It encodes CASRREYEQYF.

Ten or more counts support this clonotype. The chain uses TRBV7-9 and TRBJ2-3; TRBD1 agrees at 9 bases. The V gene's germline CDR1 is SEHNR and CDR2 FQNEAQ (reference sequence). V lost 4 bases to trimming and J lost 4 bases; unmatched junction nucleotides: 9. The CDR3 consists of 16 residues. DNA for the CDR3: TGTGCCAGCAGCTCCCCCCGGGACAGGGTCGCAGATACGCAGTATTTT. This codes for CASSSPRDRVADTQYF.

The chain carries TRBV20-1 and TRBJ2-1, with D perhaps assigned TRBD1 or TRBD2 (5 bases each). The CDR3 totals 13 residues. Trimming took 1 base from V and 6 from J, leaving 10 bases between them. CDR1 is DFQATT, CDR2 SNEGSKA, per germline (reference sequence). CDR3 DNA: TGCAGTGCTAGAGGGTTGAGGGGCAATGAGCAGTTCTTC. Protein product: CSARGLRGNEQFF.

This clonotype was seen a handful of times. The junction shows a germline mismatch at one end, possibly a read error. The J gene is TRBJ2-5, the V gene TRBV6-5; D may correspond to TRBD1 or TRBD2 (6 bases each). The CDR3 sequence is 14 residues long. Germline V CDR1 and CDR2: MNHEY, SVGAGI. The CDR3 coding sequence is TGTGCCGGCAGTTACTCGAGTGGAGGGGGGACCCAGTACTTC. It translates to CAGSYSSGGGTQYF.

At least ten counts were recorded for this clonotype. The chain has TRBV24-1 and TRBJ2-2; D remains unclear. CDR1 is KGHDR, CDR2 SFDVKD, per germline. The V end was cut by 5 bases, the J end by 3 bases, with 9 bases between. The CDR3 length is 14 residues. The CDR3 DNA reads as TGTGCCACCAGTGCCCCCCGGGACACCGGGGAGCTGTTTTTT. This encodes CATSAPRDTGELFF.

This clonotype was seen a handful of times. The chain has TRBV9 and TRBJ1-2; 8 nucleotides line up with TRBD1. This CDR3 is built from 16 residues. The trim removed 4 bases at V and 8 bases at J, leaving 16 bases unmatched. Germline CDR1 is SGDLS and CDR2 is YYNGEE. CDR3 amino acids: CASSPHQRPGGYGYTF. The DNA for the CDR3 is TGTGCCAGCAGCCCCCACCAGCGCCCAGGGGGCTACGGCTACACCTTC. Filled out from reference TRBV9 and TRBJ1-2, the complete variable domain reads DSGVTQTPKHLITATGQRVTLRCSPRSGDLSVYWYQQSLDQGLQFLIQYYNGEERAKGNILERFSAQQFPDLHSELNLSSLELGDSALYFCASSPHQRPGGYGYTFGSGTRLTVV.

V gene TRBV6-1 combines with J gene TRBJ1-6; maybe TRBD1 (6 bases). V was pared by 4 bases and J by 3 bases, with 13 bases between. This CDR3 spans 16 amino acids. The germline gives CDR1 MNHNS, CDR2 SASEGT. In DNA, the CDR3 is TGTGCCAGCAGTGGGCAACAGGGCTACTATAATTCACCCCTCCACTTT. Amino acids: CASSGQQGYYNSPLHF.

This clonotype was recorded at least ten times. The germline gene is not matched at one end of the junction; a read error may be the cause. The chain joins TRBV7-2 to TRBJ2-5; D is ambiguous. The germline V gene has CDR1 SGHTA and CDR2 FQGNSA. This CDR3 has 15 amino acids. The CDR3 spells CASRLGGRTEETQYF. In DNA form, the CDR3 reads TGTGCCAGCAGGTTAGGTGGTAGAACGGAAGAGACCCAGTACTTC.

This clonotype was seen repeatedly, ten times or more. The rearrangement uses TRBV5-1 and TRBJ2-3; 7 bases agree with TRBD1. The CDR3 totals 14 residues. The trim removed 6 bases at V and 0 bases at J, leaving 4 bases unmatched. Germline V gene lookup returns CDR1 SGHRS and CDR2 YFSETQ. CDR3 sequence: CASKYRGSTDTQYF. The CDR3 DNA is TGCGCCAGCAAATACAGGGGAAGCACAGATACGCAGTATTTT. Full variable domain (remainder filled in from reference TRBV5-1 and TRBJ2-3): KAGVTQTPRYLIKTRGQQVTLSCSPISGHRSVSWYQQTPGQGLQFLFEYFSETQRNKGNFPGRFSGRQFSNSRSEMNVSTLELGDSALYLCASKYRGSTDTQYFGPGTRLTVL.

This clonotype was counted between two and nine times. The rearrangement uses TRBV11-2 and TRBJ2-1; D not resolved. Germline V gene lookup returns CDR1 SGHAT and CDR2 FQNNGV. Between the trimmed V and J ends, which lost 6 bases and 4 bases, there was a span of 13 bases. The CDR3 covers 14 residues. CDR3 region: CASSGPPLYNEQFF. In nucleotides, the CDR3 is TGTGCCAGCAGTGGGCCCCCCCTATACAATGAGCAGTTCTTC.

Many counts were recorded for this clonotype. The chain is built from TRBV12-3 or TRBV12-4 and TRBJ2-3, with TRBD1 matching 8 bases. V was pared by 5 bases and J by 0 bases, with 4 bases of the junction left unmatched. The CDR3 totals 15 residues. The CDR3 reads CASSRTGSSTDTQYF. The DNA for the CDR3 is TGTGCCAGCAGTCGGACAGGGAGTAGCACAGATACGCAGTATTTT.

This clonotype was picked up a small number of times. This sequence joins TRBV6-1 and TRBJ2-7; TRBD2 agrees at 7 bases. This CDR3 is built from 14 residues. The germline V gene encodes CDR1 MNHNS and CDR2 SASEGT. The J segment lost 6 bases and the V segment lost 0 bases, leaving 5 bases of the junction unmatched. DNA for the CDR3: TGTGCCAGCAGTGAAGCCAGACTAGCTCGCGAGCAGTACTTC. Its translation: CASSEARLAREQYF.

This clonotype was seen ten or more times. The chain couples TRBV18 to TRBJ2-7; 9 bases line up with TRBD1. CDR1 is KGHSH and CDR2 is LQKENI in the germline V gene. This CDR3 is 14 amino acids long. V dropped 4 bases and J dropped 6; count of bases not matched to a gene: 7. The CDR3 DNA follows: TGTGCCAGCTCACGGGACAGGGCAACGGGCGAGCAGTACTTC. Protein sequence: CASSRDRATGEQYF.

The chain is built from TRBV29-1 and TRBJ2-2; D gene ambiguous. Trimming cost V 0 bases and J 4 bases, with 9 bases left between them. Germline V CDR1 and CDR2: SQVTM, ANQGSEA. The CDR3 is 14 amino acids. The CDR3 nucleotides are TGCAGCGTTGAAGATCTGGAAGGCACCGGGGAGCTGTTTTTT. Amino acids: CSVEDLEGTGELFF.

This clonotype showed up many times. The DNA is omitted, as the CDR3 cannot be located on it reliably, and the CDR3 follows TCRdb's listing. V is TRBV30 and J is TRBJ2-1; the table assigns TRBD1, which was not confirmed against the DNA. Looked up from germline, CDR1 is GTSNPN and CDR2 is SVGIG (reference sequence). Termini included, the CDR3 measures 16 amino acids. This CDR3 is CAWSVAGGASYNEQSF.

This clonotype was seen repeatedly, ten times or more. The chain employs TRBV28 and TRBJ2-5, with D possibly TRBD2 on 6 matching bases. With 8 bases removed from V and 5 bases from J, the gap between germline ends came to 21 bases. The germline CDR1 and CDR2 sequences are MDHEN and SYDVKM. The CDR3 extends over 15 amino acids. The CDR3 DNA sequence: TGTGCCAGCGGAGAACTCCGGGACTCGGGGGAGACCCAGTACTTC. This gives the protein CASGELRDSGETQYF.